The next 27 T cell receptor beta chains were all read from a single sample in a study of T cells after yellow fever vaccination (dated by TCRdb to about 2019). Taken with the paper, the label for treatment or condition translates to: live attenuated yellow fever vaccine strain. The method was 5' RACE. These reads were obtained on an Illumina NovaSeq 6000. TCRdb itself trimmed the public reads at Q25 with fastp, ran MiXCR and retained productive beta chains. CDR3 protein duplicates are merged, each entry listing the most common genes and DNA. The sample includes 95,000 to 100,000 distinct CDR3 sequences, with 4.5% to 6% observed a single time. The ten largest clones represent roughly two fifths of the sample. The source material was CD8+ T cells sorted from PBMCs, sampled 10 days after the yellow fever booster vaccination. Receptors originate from a man aged 18 to 29 who received the YFV17D yellow fever vaccine.

This sequence joins TRBV12-3 or TRBV12-4 and TRBJ2-7; TRBD1 agrees at 9 bases. The V and J ends lost 4 bases and 6 bases, in that order; junction bases with no gene match: 7. CDR3 length equals 14 residues. The CDR3 loop is CASSSSGTGSEQYF. For the CDR3, the DNA is TGTGCCAGCAGTTCCTCCGGGACAGGGTCCGAGCAGTACTTC.

The V and J genes are TRBV4-2 and TRBJ2-7; 7 bases are a match to TRBD1. This CDR3 comprises 16 residues. Germline V gene sequence: CDR1 LGHNA, CDR2 YNFKEQ. The junction had 7 bases not matched to a gene; V was cut back by 1 base and J by 1 base. This CDR3 reads CASSQAGTAPSYEQYF. For the CDR3, the DNA is TGTGCCAGCAGCCAAGCCGGGACAGCACCATCCTACGAGCAGTACTTC.

This clonotype was counted between two and nine times. V and J are TRBV20-1 and TRBJ1-3; perhaps TRBD1 as D (6 bases). V was clipped by 6 bases and J by 8 bases, with 32 bases between them. This CDR3 spans 18 amino acids. The germline gives CDR1 DFQATT, CDR2 SNEGSKA (reference sequence). The DNA for the CDR3 is TGCAGTGCCCTCTTGCGCGACAGGAGCTTACCCTGGGAAGACACCATATATTTT. It encodes CSALLRDRSLPWEDTIYF.

The chain couples TRBV3-1 to TRBJ1-1; D unresolved. Trimming took 3 bases from V and 1 from J, leaving 15 bases between them. Germline CDR1 reads LGHDT; CDR2 reads YNNKEL (reference sequence). This CDR3 has 16 amino acids. CDR3 sequence (DNA): TGTGCCAGCAGCCATACGACGGCGGCAGCGAACACTGAAGCTTTCTTT. It codes for CASSHTTAAANTEAFF.

This clonotype was recorded many times. V gene TRBV7-2 combines with J gene TRBJ2-5; D is uncertain. This CDR3 is built from 14 residues. The V gene's germline CDR1 is SGHTA and CDR2 FQGNSA. V gave up 5 bases and J gave up 0 bases, with 10 bases separating them. Written as DNA, the CDR3 is TGTGCCAGCAGCGATGACAAAAACCAAGAGACCCAGTACTTC. Protein product: CASSDDKNQETQYF.

In this sample, this clonotype turned up a few times. The chain combines TRBV11-1 with TRBJ2-5; no clear D gene. Trimming left V 5 bases short and J 0 bases short, with 10 bases between. Germline V gives CDR1 SGHAT, CDR2 FQDESV (reference sequence). The CDR3 loop spans 14 amino acids. CDR3 in amino acids: CASSPPLDQETQYF. DNA of the CDR3: TGTGCCAGCAGCCCACCCCTAGACCAAGAGACCCAGTACTTC. The variable domain in full, completed from reference TRBV11-1 and TRBJ2-5, reads EAEVAQSPRYKITEKSQAVAFWCDPISGHATLYWYRQILGQGPELLVQFQDESVVDDSQLPKDRFSAERLKGVDSTLKIQPAELGDSAMYLCASSPPLDQETQYFGPGTRLLVL.

The rearrangement joins TRBV7-9 to TRBJ2-1; D possibly uses TRBD1 or TRBD2 (5 bases each). V was trimmed by 5 bases and J by 5 bases, leaving 13 bases between them. The CDR3 is made up of 14 amino acids. Germline CDR1 SEHNR, CDR2 FQNEAQ (reference sequence). The CDR3: CASSTRDGHNEQFF. For the CDR3, the DNA is TGTGCCAGCAGCACCCGGGACGGCCACAATGAGCAGTTCTTC.

The chain carries TRBV20-1 and TRBJ1-5; D not resolved. CDR3 length equals 17 residues. Germline loops: CDR1 DFQATT, CDR2 SNEGSKA (reference sequence). The ends were cut back, 3 bases at V and 2 bases at J, with 20 bases in the middle. The CDR3 sequence is CSASWLGSQEGNQPQHF. The DNA of the CDR3 is TGCAGTGCTAGTTGGTTGGGGAGCCAGGAAGGCAATCAGCCCCAGCATTTT.

The chain is built from TRBV5-5 and TRBJ2-7; the match to TRBD2 covers 7 bases. With 4 bases clipped from V and 4 bases from J, the junction kept 8 bases outside the gene matches. This CDR3 has 14 residues. Germline CDR1 SGHKS, CDR2 YYEKEE (reference sequence). CDR3 protein: CASSLMAGDYEQYF. In DNA, the CDR3 is TGTGCCAGCAGCCTCATGGCGGGGGATTACGAGCAGTACTTC.

The chain links TRBV7-3 to TRBJ2-5; 9 bases match TRBD2. Germline V gene sequence: CDR1 SGHTA, CDR2 FQGTGA. The CDR3 spans 14 residues. V trimming: 5 bases; J trimming: 4 bases; junction bases outside the gene matches: 5. Here the CDR3 reads CASSPSGEIETQYF. The CDR3 DNA is TGTGCCAGCAGCCCTAGCGGGGAAATAGAGACCCAGTACTTC.

The J gene is TRBJ1-5, the V gene TRBV19; a possible D gene is TRBD1 (5 bases). The V end was cut by 8 bases, the J end by 2 bases, with 19 bases between. The germline gives CDR1 LNHDA, CDR2 SQIVND (reference sequence). The CDR3 has 16 residues. As DNA, the CDR3 is TGTGCCAGTCAGGATCAACAGGTTGATGGCAATCAGCCCCAGCATTTT. This gives the protein CASQDQQVDGNQPQHF.

The chain is built from TRBV7-4 and TRBJ1-2; a possible D gene is TRBD1 (5 bases). The CDR3 covers 8 residues. V lost 6 bases to trimming and J lost 14 bases, with 7 bases between them. Per the germline V gene, CDR1 is SGHVT and CDR2 is SQSDAQ. The CDR3 region has the DNA TGTGCCAGCAGGCAGGGAACCTTC. Protein: CASRQGTF.

This clonotype was seen a few times. CDR3 DNA: TGTGCCAGCAGTTTCCGCCGGCCAGGGGCAGGCGAGCAGTACGTC. This sequence encodes CASSFRRPGAGEQYV. The chain carries TRBV28 and TRBJ2-7; D perhaps matches TRBD1 (6 bases). CDR1 and CDR2 (germline): MDHEN, SYDVKM. The CDR3 extends over 15 amino acids. Trimming shortened V by 3 bases and J by 6 bases, and 18 bases separated the two germline ends.

The J gene is TRBJ2-1, the V gene TRBV5-1, with 7 positions matching TRBD2. The CDR3 runs 16 residues. Losses at the gene ends were 0 bases for V and 2 bases for J; bases not matched to a gene: 5. Looked up from germline, CDR1 is SGHRS and CDR2 is YFSETQ. The chain's CDR3 is CASSLGGGGTYNEQFF. The CDR3 bases are TGCGCCAGCAGCTTGGGGGGCGGGGGAACCTACAATGAGCAGTTCTTC. Based on the CDR3 plus reference TRBV5-1 and TRBJ2-1, the full variable domain is KAGVTQTPRYLIKTRGQQVTLSCSPISGHRSVSWYQQTPGQGLQFLFEYFSETQRNKGNFPGRFSGRQFSNSRSEMNVSTLELGDSALYLCASSLGGGGTYNEQFFGPGTRLTVL.

The rearrangement uses TRBV20-1 and TRBJ2-1, with 10 bases aligning to TRBD2. The CDR3 covers 16 residues. Germline CDR1 reads DFQATT; CDR2 reads SNEGSKA (reference sequence). V gave up 2 bases and J gave up 4 bases; unmatched junction bases: 8. The CDR3 is CSARPPAGGIYNEQFF. CDR3 nucleotides: TGCAGTGCTAGACCTCCAGCGGGGGGGATATACAATGAGCAGTTCTTC.

Many counts were recorded for this clonotype. The chain employs TRBV7-6 and TRBJ2-2, with D unclear. The germline V gene encodes CDR1 SGHVS and CDR2 FNYEAQ. This CDR3 is 15 amino acids long. V shed 5 bases and J shed 1 base, with 11 bases lying between them. The CDR3: CASSPAHLNTGELFF. In DNA, the CDR3 is TGTGCCAGCAGCCCTGCCCACCTGAACACCGGGGAGCTGTTTTTT.

This clonotype showed up many times. This chain joins TRBV5-1 and TRBJ1-2, with D perhaps TRBD1 (5 bases). The germline gives CDR1 SGHRS, CDR2 YFSETQ. The CDR3 extends over 13 amino acids. V gave up 0 bases and J gave up 7 bases, with 10 bases separating them. The CDR3 DNA is TGCGCCAGCAGCTTGGATGGGGCCCGTGGCTACACCTTC. Translation gives CASSLDGARGYTF.

CDR3 DNA: TGTGCCAGCAGTAACGACCTGACTGGCCTGGGATCACCCCTCCACTTT. Translating gives CASSNDLTGLGSPLHF. The chain joins TRBV6-6 to TRBJ1-6; D gene ambiguous. The V gene lost 5 bases and the J gene lost 10 bases, with 21 bases spanning the gap. The CDR3 length is 16 residues. The germline CDR1 and CDR2 sequences are MNHNY and SVGAGI (reference sequence).

This clonotype appeared a few times. The V and J genes are TRBV20-1 and TRBJ1-2; the D gene is possibly TRBD1 (6 bases). Germline assignment: CDR1 DFQATT and CDR2 SNEGSKA (reference sequence). The CDR3 length is 14 residues. V shed 1 base and J shed 4 bases, with 13 bases lying between them. The CDR3 sequence: CSARAWGAGYGYTF. CDR3 coding DNA: TGCAGTGCTAGAGCTTGGGGGGCGGGCTATGGCTACACCTTC.

This clonotype was detected many times. The genes are TRBV5-1 and TRBJ2-2; tentative D call: TRBD1 (6 bases). V lost 4 bases to trimming and J lost 1 base, with 8 bases between them. The germline V gene has CDR1 SGHRS and CDR2 YFSETQ. This CDR3 region has 14 residues. CDR3 nucleotides: TGCGCCAGCAGCCTGACAGGGAACACCGGGGAGCTGTTTTTT. This sequence encodes CASSLTGNTGELFF.

In its sample, this clonotype was seen many times. V is TRBV20-1 and J is TRBJ2-7, with D possibly TRBD1 on 5 matching bases. The germline V gene has CDR1 DFQATT and CDR2 SNEGSKA (reference sequence). The CDR3 runs to 13 residues. V lost 2 bases and J lost 3, with 11 bases in between. The CDR3 spells CSARTGFLYEQYF. DNA for the CDR3: TGCAGTGCTAGAACAGGCTTCCTCTACGAGCAGTACTTC.

The chain uses TRBV4-1 and TRBJ1-1; TRBD1 agrees at 11 bases. The CDR3 totals 16 residues. The junction had 2 bases not matched to a gene; V was cut back by 1 base and J by 1 base. Germline V gene data show CDR1 as MGHRA and CDR2 as YSYEKL. In DNA, the CDR3 is TGCGCCAGCAGCCAAGTTGGACAGGGGGCGAACACTGAAGCTTTCTTT. Translating gives CASSQVGQGANTEAFF.

This clonotype was observed a few times. Here the CDR3 reads CASSMGRPEAFF. The CDR3 nucleotides are TGTGCCAGCAGTATGGGACGGCCTGAAGCTTTCTTT. The chain joins TRBV12-3 or TRBV12-4 to TRBJ1-1, with D maybe TRBD1 (5 bases). There are 12 residues in the CDR3. The V end lost 5 bases, the J end lost 6 bases, and 10 bases lay between the germline ends.

V is TRBV24-1 and J is TRBJ2-1; tentative D call: TRBD1 (5 bases). The germline V gene has CDR1 KGHDR and CDR2 SFDVKD. The CDR3 has 13 residues. Trimming pared 4 bases from V and 7 bases from J, leaving 10 bases between. The CDR3 loop reads CATSEAGSNEQFF. As DNA, the CDR3 is TGTGCCACCAGTGAGGCAGGGTCAAATGAGCAGTTCTTC.

There are a few counts of this clonotype. CDR3 bases: TGTGCCATCAGTGAGTCTAGACTGCCGGGGGCTGAAGCTTTCTTT. This translates into CAISESRLPGAEAFF. The gene calls are TRBV10-3 and TRBJ1-1; TRBD1 might be the D (5 bases). Germline V CDR1 and CDR2: ENHRY, SYGVKD. This CDR3 has 15 amino acids. V was trimmed by 0 bases and J by 6 bases, leaving 14 bases between them.

V usage is TRBV7-2 and J usage is TRBJ1-5; the D is unclear. In germline, CDR1 is SGHTA, CDR2 FQGNSA. CDR3 length: 13 residues. Between the trimmed V and J ends, which lost 5 bases and 2 bases, there was a span of 7 bases. The CDR3 bases are TGTGCCAGCAGCCGCCACGGCAATCAGCCCCAGCATTTT. Translated, it gives CASSRHGNQPQHF.

This clonotype was seen at least ten times. The chain has TRBV4-3 and TRBJ2-1; no definite D call. Trimming left V 4 bases short and J 0 bases short, with 13 bases between. Germline V lookup: CDR1 LGHNA, CDR2 YSLEER. The CDR3 spans 16 residues. The CDR3 sequence is CASSPTTRSSYNEQFF. The CDR3 nucleotides read TGCGCCAGCAGCCCTACCACAAGGAGCTCCTACAATGAGCAGTTCTTC.